Each of the 11 T cell receptor beta chains below was sequenced from the same sample in a study of neurological immune-mediated disorders. TCRdb itself ran the 5' RACE reads through MiXCR, one entry per CDR3 protein. The sample lists about 60,000 distinct CDR3 sequences; approximately 4.4% were seen once. What was sequenced was PBMCs. The receptors stem from a man in his fifties or sixties with multiple sclerosis.

Many counts were recorded for this clonotype. This chain joins TRBV5-6 and TRBJ2-5; 15 bases fit TRBD2. The CDR3 contains 17 residues. The V gene end was trimmed by 3 bases and the J gene end by 4 bases; junction bases not matched to a gene: 7. Looked up from germline, CDR1 is SGHDT and CDR2 is YYEEEE. The CDR3 DNA is TGTGCCAGCAGCTCGAGGACTAGCGGGAGGGCCAGAGAGACCCAGTACTTC. It translates to CASSSRTSGRARETQYF.

Ten or more counts support this clonotype. The chain couples TRBV9 to TRBJ2-5; D not resolved. The CDR3 length is 13 residues. Trimming took off 0 bases at V and 2 bases at J, with 5 bases between the two ends. Looked up from germline, CDR1 is SGDLS and CDR2 is YYNGEE. The CDR3 protein is CASSVVGQETQYF. The CDR3 nucleotides read TGTGCCAGCAGCGTAGTAGGACAAGAGACCCAGTACTTC. The full variable domain, its missing parts supplied by reference TRBV9 and TRBJ2-5, is DSGVTQTPKHLITATGQRVTLRCSPRSGDLSVYWYQQSLDQGLQFLIQYYNGEERAKGNILERFSAQQFPDLHSELNLSSLELGDSALYFCASSVVGQETQYFGPGTRLLVL.

This clonotype was counted a few times. The rearrangement links TRBV10-3 to TRBJ2-4; D may be TRBD2 (6 bases). Trimming pared 11 bases from V and 1 base from J, leaving 24 bases between. Germline V gene lookup returns CDR1 ENHRY and CDR2 SYGVKD. The CDR3 is 17 amino acids. The CDR3 coding sequence is TGTGCCGTGGGAACTAGCTCTACGATTGGGGCCAAAAACATTCAGTACTTC. The encoded protein is CAVGTSSTIGAKNIQYF.

This clonotype appeared many times. The chain employs TRBV3-1 and TRBJ1-2, with 8 bases that match TRBD1. The ends lost 4 bases at V and 8 bases at J; junction bases unmatched: 3. Looked up from germline, CDR1 is LGHDT and CDR2 is YNNKEL (reference sequence). CDR3 length: 12 amino acids. CDR3 residues: CASSLRGRGYTF. In DNA, the CDR3 is TGTGCCAGCAGCCTCAGGGGGCGAGGCTACACCTTC.

This clonotype appeared many times. The V and J genes are TRBV27 and TRBJ2-3; D is ambiguous. CDR1 and CDR2 (germline): MNHEY, SMNVEV (reference sequence). The ends were cut back, 0 bases at V and 2 bases at J, with 6 bases in the middle. The CDR3 consists of 14 residues. Here the CDR3 DNA reads TGTGCCAGCAGTTTATCCTACTACACAGATACGCAGTATTTT. It encodes CASSLSYYTDTQYF.

The chain has TRBV10-1 and TRBJ2-3; D not resolved. CDR1 is WNHNN, CDR2 SYGVQD, per germline (reference sequence). With 3 bases removed from V and 4 bases from J, the gap between germline ends came to 14 bases. There are 15 residues in the CDR3. In DNA form, the CDR3 reads TGCGCCAGCAGTGACCCCAATTTCAGCGCAGATACGCAGTATTTT. Protein: CASSDPNFSADTQYF.

In this sample, this clonotype turned up a few times. The chain combines TRBV20-1 with TRBJ1-2; D uncertain. The CDR3 has 15 residues. The germline V and J ends were trimmed by 0 bases and 1 base, with 12 bases remaining between them. Germline lookup yields CDR1 DFQATT and CDR2 SNEGSKA (reference sequence). The CDR3 loop reads CSARDPDGFNYGYTF. As DNA, the CDR3 is TGCAGTGCTAGAGATCCGGACGGATTTAACTATGGCTACACCTTC.

This clonotype was seen ten or more times. CDR3 sequence: CATSDRGGNEQFF. The CDR3 bases are TGTGCCACCAGTGACAGGGGTGGCAATGAGCAGTTCTTC. J is TRBJ2-1 and V is TRBV24-1, with D tentatively TRBD1 (6 bases). V shed 4 bases and J shed 6 bases, with 9 bases lying between them. The CDR3 consists of 13 residues. Germline CDR1 KGHDR, CDR2 SFDVKD.

This clonotype showed up many times. The rearrangement uses TRBV20-1 and TRBJ2-3; 8 positions match TRBD1. Germline CDR1 reads DFQATT; CDR2 reads SNEGSKA (reference sequence). CDR3 length: 15 residues. J lost 1 base, V lost 6 bases, and 9 bases had no gene match. CDR3 sequence reads: CSATSDRGGTDTQYF. CDR3 coding DNA: TGCAGTGCCACCTCCGACAGGGGAGGCACAGATACGCAGTATTTT.

This clonotype came up many times. This sequence joins TRBV24-1 and TRBJ2-1; TRBD1 aligns across 10 bases. The germline V gene encodes CDR1 KGHDR and CDR2 SFDVKD. This CDR3 comprises 16 residues. The V segment lost 4 bases and the J segment 4 bases; nucleotides outside the gene matches: 6. The CDR3 coding sequence is TGTGCCACCAGTGAGCTGGGACAGGGGCTATACAATGAGCAGTTCTTC. Protein product: CATSELGQGLYNEQFF.

This clonotype was seen ten or more times. This chain joins TRBV20-1 and TRBJ1-1; maybe TRBD1 (6 bases). Deletions cut 7 bases from V and 1 base from J, with 19 bases between. The V gene's germline CDR1 is DFQATT and CDR2 SNEGSKA (reference sequence). CDR3 length: 15 amino acids. Written as DNA, the CDR3 is TGCAGTGTCCGGAGGCCGGACAGACCGAACACTGAAGCTTTCTTT. Translated, it gives CSVRRPDRPNTEAFF.